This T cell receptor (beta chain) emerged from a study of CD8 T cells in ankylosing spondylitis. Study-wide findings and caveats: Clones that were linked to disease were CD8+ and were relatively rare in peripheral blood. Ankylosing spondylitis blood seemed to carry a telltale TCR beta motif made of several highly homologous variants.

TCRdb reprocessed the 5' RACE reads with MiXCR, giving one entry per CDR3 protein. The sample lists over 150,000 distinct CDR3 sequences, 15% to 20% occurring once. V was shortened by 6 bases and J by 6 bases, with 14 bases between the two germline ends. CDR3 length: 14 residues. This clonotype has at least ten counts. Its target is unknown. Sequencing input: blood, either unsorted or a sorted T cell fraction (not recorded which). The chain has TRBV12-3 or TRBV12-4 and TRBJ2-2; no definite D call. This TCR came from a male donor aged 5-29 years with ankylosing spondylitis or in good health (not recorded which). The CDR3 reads CASRHNGRAGELFF. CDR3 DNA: TGTGCCAGCAGGCACAATGGCCGAGCCGGGGAGCTGTTTTTT.